The 14 T cell receptor beta chains in this list originate from one sample, sequenced in a study of OX40 agonist ivuxolimab in advanced cancers. Method: immunoSEQ multiplex PCR; TCRdb's copy keeps in-frame clones and lacks some. The sample contains 65,000 to 95,000 clones, around 90% of which appear only once. The starting material was CD4+ or CD8+ T cells sorted from blood, obtained in a trial of the OX40 agonist ivuxolimab. The receptors originated from an adult with an advanced solid tumor such as melanoma, head and neck, liver or kidney cancer.

As DNA, the CDR3 is TGTGCCAGCAGCTCCGGACTAGCGGGAGTCACCGGGGAGCTGTTTTTT. It translates to CASSSGLAGVTGELFF. The chain has TRBV7-2 and TRBJ2-2; 13 positions agree with TRBD2. The CDR3 sequence is 16 residues long. From germline, CDR1 is SGHTA and CDR2 FQGNSA. J gave up 4 bases and V 4 bases, and 3 bases lay outside the gene matches.

This rearrangement joins TRBV6-5 to TRBJ2-3, with D unclear. Germline CDR1 is MNHEY and CDR2 is SVGAGI. The ends were cut back, 7 bases at V and 1 base at J, with 6 bases in the middle. CDR3 length: 12 amino acids. The CDR3 sequence: CASNAGTDTQYF. The CDR3 DNA reads as TGTGCCAGCAACGCCGGCACAGATACGCAGTATTTT.

This chain uses TRBV7-9 with TRBJ1-2; 9 bases map to TRBD1. Germline V gives CDR1 SEHNR, CDR2 FQNEAQ (reference sequence). This CDR3 has 14 residues. V lost 5 bases to trimming and J lost 6 bases; unmatched junction nucleotides: 7. The CDR3 region has the DNA TGTGCCAGCAGCCCCCAGTGGGACAGGGATGGCTACACCTTC. As protein: CASSPQWDRDGYTF.

The table lists this clone with a count of one. The rearrangement joins TRBV30 to TRBJ2-7, with 10 nucleotides matching TRBD1. The CDR3 runs to 14 residues. The germline gives CDR1 GTSNPN, CDR2 SVGIG (reference sequence). V shed 4 bases, J shed 3 bases, and the junction held 6 bases outside the gene matches. The CDR3 sequence: CAWTGQGGLYEQYF. As DNA, the CDR3 is TGTGCCTGGACTGGACAGGGGGGGCTCTACGAGCAGTACTTC. Filled out from reference TRBV30 and TRBJ2-7, the complete variable domain reads SQTIHQWPATLVQPVGSPLSLECTVEGTSNPNLYWYRQAAGRGLQLLFYSVGIGQISSEVPQNLSASRPQDRQFILSSKKLLLSDSGFYLCAWTGQGGLYEQYFGPGTRLTVT.

The V and J genes are TRBV28 and TRBJ1-5; D is ambiguous. V was trimmed by 5 bases and J by 4 bases, leaving 15 bases between them. Looked up from germline, CDR1 is MDHEN and CDR2 is SYDVKM. The CDR3 is 15 residues long. CDR3 sequence reads: CASSPGPSRNQPQHF. CDR3 DNA: TGTGCCAGCAGTCCCGGCCCGAGTCGAAATCAGCCCCAGCATTTT.

V is TRBV9 and J is TRBJ2-4; 8 bases line up with TRBD2. CDR1 and CDR2 from the germline V gene are SGDLS and YYNGEE. Trimming cost V 5 bases and J 1 base; bases outside gene matches: 8. The CDR3 runs 16 residues. The CDR3 loop reads CASSPREGIAKNIQYF. As DNA, the CDR3 is TGTGCCAGCAGTCCCCGGGAGGGCATCGCCAAAAACATTCAGTACTTC.

As concerns this clone: Within the sample, other DNA sequences also encode this same CDR3. This sequence joins TRBV5-1 and TRBJ1-2, with TRBD1 matching 8 bases. Germline assignment: CDR1 SGHRS and CDR2 YFSETQ. V trimming: 4 bases; J trimming: 8 bases; junction bases outside the gene matches: 4. This CDR3 has 12 amino acids. The CDR3 DNA reads as TGCGCCAGCAGCCCAGGACAGGGCGGCTACACCTTC. It specifies CASSPGQGGYTF. Using reference TRBV5-1 and TRBJ1-2 for the parts outside the CDR3, the full variable domain is KAGVTQTPRYLIKTRGQQVTLSCSPISGHRSVSWYQQTPGQGLQFLFEYFSETQRNKGNFPGRFSGRQFSNSRSEMNVSTLELGDSALYLCASSPGQGGYTFGSGTRLTVV.

V is TRBV7-9 and J is TRBJ2-1, with a weak D call TRBD1 (6 bases). The CDR3 extends over 14 amino acids. The V end was cut by 1 base, the J end by 5 bases, with 9 bases between. The V gene's germline CDR1 is SEHNR and CDR2 FQNEAQ (reference sequence). Here the CDR3 DNA reads TGTGCCAGCAGCTTAGTACAGGGTCACAATGAGCAGTTCTTC. Residues: CASSLVQGHNEQFF.

The chain recombines TRBV2 with TRBJ1-2, with D perhaps matching TRBD1 (6 bases). This CDR3 is 15 amino acids long. The V gene's germline CDR1 is SNHLY and CDR2 FYNNEI. V was clipped by 6 bases and J by 4 bases, with 18 bases between them. The CDR3 region is CASRVTGTVPYGYTF. The CDR3 bases are TGTGCCAGCAGGGTGACAGGTACGGTCCCCTATGGCTACACCTTC.

The count of this clone is one. V usage is TRBV10-3 and J usage is TRBJ2-1; 11 bases map to TRBD2. This CDR3 comprises 16 residues. V lost 0 bases to trimming and J lost 10 bases; unmatched junction nucleotides: 8. The germline CDR1 and CDR2 sequences are ENHRY and SYGVKD. The CDR3 sequence is CAISESPSGRSGEQFF. The CDR3 nucleotides are TGTGCCATCAGTGAGTCACCTAGCGGGAGGTCGGGAGAGCAGTTCTTC.

The chain is built from TRBV5-1 and TRBJ2-1, with 9 bases fitting TRBD1. Unmatched junction bases numbered 7, after V lost 4 bases and J lost 8 bases. Germline V gene data show CDR1 as SGHRS and CDR2 as YFSETQ. CDR3 length: 14 amino acids. The CDR3 DNA is TGCGCCAGCAGCGGGGGACAGGGAATCCATGAGCAGTTCTTC. Amino acid sequence: CASSGGQGIHEQFF.

The chain uses TRBV18 and TRBJ2-7; possibly TRBD1 for D (6 bases). V was pared by 3 bases and J by 2 bases, with 14 bases between. The length of the CDR3 is 15 residues. The germline CDR1 and CDR2 sequences are KGHSH and LQKENI. CDR3 DNA sequence: TGTGCCAGCTCACCGGGGGCAGGGGCGGCCTACGAGCAGTACTTC. Amino acid sequence: CASSPGAGAAYEQYF. The full variable domain, completed using reference TRBV18 and TRBJ2-7, is NAGVMQNPRHLVRRRGQEARLRCSPMKGHSHVYWYRQLPEEGLKFMVYLQKENIIDESGMPKERFSAEFPKEGPSILRIQQVVRGDSAAYFCASSPGAGAAYEQYFGPGTRLTVT.

This chain's CDR3 is CASSQVPLAGEQYF. For the CDR3, the DNA is TGCGCCAGCAGCCAAGTCCCCCTAGCCGGCGAGCAGTACTTC. The chain is built from TRBV4-3 and TRBJ2-5, with D possibly being TRBD2 (5 bases). The DNA end is a closer match to TRBJ2-7, so the J assignment may be wrong. Per the germline V gene, CDR1 is LGHNA and CDR2 is YSLEER. This CDR3 has 14 residues.

The chain is built from TRBV19 and TRBJ1-5; a possible D gene is TRBD1 (5 bases). V dropped 3 bases and J dropped 6 bases, with 18 bases sitting between them. This CDR3 spans 16 amino acids. Per the germline V gene, CDR1 is LNHDA and CDR2 is SQIVND (reference sequence). This CDR3 is CASSIPRRGLVQPQHF. DNA for the CDR3: TGTGCCAGTAGTATCCCGCGTAGGGGTTTGGTTCAGCCCCAGCATTTT.